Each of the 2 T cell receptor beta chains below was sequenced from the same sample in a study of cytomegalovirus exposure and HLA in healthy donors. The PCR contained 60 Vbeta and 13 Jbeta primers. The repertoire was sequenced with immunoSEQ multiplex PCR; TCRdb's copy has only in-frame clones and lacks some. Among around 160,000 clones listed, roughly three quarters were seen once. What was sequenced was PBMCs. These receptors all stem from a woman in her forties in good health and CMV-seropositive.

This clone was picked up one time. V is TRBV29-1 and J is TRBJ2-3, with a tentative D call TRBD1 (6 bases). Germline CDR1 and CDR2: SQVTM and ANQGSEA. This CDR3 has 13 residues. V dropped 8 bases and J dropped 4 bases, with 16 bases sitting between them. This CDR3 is CSSGKGVSDTQYF. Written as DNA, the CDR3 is TGCAGCTCTGGCAAGGGGGTTTCAGATACGCAGTATTTT.

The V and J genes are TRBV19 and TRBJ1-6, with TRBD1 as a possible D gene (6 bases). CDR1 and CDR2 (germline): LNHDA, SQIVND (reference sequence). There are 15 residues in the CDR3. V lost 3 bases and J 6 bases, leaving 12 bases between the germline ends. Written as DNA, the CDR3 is TGTGCCAGTAGTATTTTTGGGACAAGTAATTCACCCCTCCACTTT. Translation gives CASSIFGTSNSPLHF.